These 3 T cell receptor beta chains were sequenced from one sample in a study of identical twins. TCRdb fed the 5' RACE reads into MiXCR, producing one record per CDR3 protein. The sample has some 900,000 distinct CDR3 sequences; 10% to 15% are singletons. The sample also formed part of further work on yellow fever vaccine responses in identical twins.

The sequenced material came from PBMCs. All receptors derive from a young woman in good health.

This rearrangement joins TRBV7-8 to TRBJ1-1; unclear D gene. Deletions cut 3 bases from V and 5 bases from J, with 10 bases between. This CDR3 is built from 13 residues. Looked up from germline, CDR1 is SGHVS and CDR2 is FQNEAQ. CDR3 in DNA: TGTGCCAGCAGCTTGAATGGGGAAACTGAAGCTTTCTTT. Protein product: CASSLNGETEAFF.

This clonotype was found once. The CDR3 DNA follows: TGCAGTGCTGCCGGGCCCCCCTCCCATGAGCAGTTCTTC. Its translation is CSAAGPPSHEQFF. The chain carries TRBV20-1 and TRBJ2-1, with D hard to call. This CDR3 comprises 13 residues. Trimming stripped 5 bases from V and 8 bases from J, with 16 bases between. CDR1 is DFQATT and CDR2 is SNEGSKA in the germline V gene (reference sequence).

The V gene is TRBV5-5, the J gene TRBJ2-3; D is perhaps TRBD1 (6 bases). Per the germline V gene, CDR1 is SGHKS and CDR2 is YYEKEE (reference sequence). V lost 0 bases to trimming and J lost 11 bases, with 7 bases between them. The CDR3 consists of 11 residues. Here the CDR3 reads CASSLADRQYF. The CDR3 coding sequence is TGTGCCAGCAGCTTGGCGGACAGGCAGTATTTT.